The rows below give T cell receptor beta chains drawn from one sample of a study of blood T cell repertoires in COVID-19. The assay was immunoSEQ multiplex PCR, and TCRdb's table has in-frame clones only and misses some. The repertoire holds about 170,000 clones, about 88% seen once, with around 7% in the top ten. Sequencing input: peripheral blood. The receptors derive from a woman over 75 in a cohort sampled during active or convalescent COVID-19. Both conserved end residues are part of each CDR3. A D gene is named only where the DNA matches it firmly. The size of a clone is reported for some rows only, either as once, few or many, or as a class for expanded clones.

TRBJ1-3,12,-,-,TRBV7-2,TGTGCCAGCAGCTCCGCTGGAAACACCATATATTTT,CASSSAGNTIYF
TRBJ1-4,16,-,-,TRBV27,TGTGCCAGCAGTTTATCGAGTGGCAGGAGCGGTGAAAAACTGTTTTTT,CASSLSSGRSGEKLFF
TRBJ2-7,15,TRBD1,-,TRBV11-2,TGTGCCAGCAGCCACCCGGGACAGGGAGTGTACGAGCAGTACTTC,CASSHPGQGVYEQYF
TRBJ2-7,15,-,few,TRBV3-1/TRBV3-2,TGTGCCAGCAGCCAAGAGCTTGGCATCTCCTACGAGCAGTACTTC,CASSQELGISYEQYF
TRBJ1-3,15,TRBD1,-,TRBV10-3,TGTGCCATCAGAGTGCCGGGACAGGGAGGAAACACCATATATTTT,CAIRVPGQGGNTIYF
TRBJ1-1,17,-,-,TRBV7-8,TGTGCCAGCAGCCCCAGGCGGGTGCCCCGGGGGGCGGCTGAAGCTTTCTTT,CASSPRRVPRGAAEAFF
TRBJ1-1,14,-,-,TRBV14,TGTGCCAGCAGCCAATTATTCAGGGTCACTGAAGCTTTCTTT,CASSQLFRVTEAFF
TRBJ1-3,15,-,few,TRBV19,TGTGCCAGTAGTGCCGGGGTGCCCTCTGGAAACACCATATATTTT,CASSAGVPSGNTIYF
TRBJ2-1,14,-,few,TRBV10-1,TGCGCCAGCAGTGAGGCGAGCTCCTACAATGAGCAGTTCTTC,CASSEASSYNEQFF
TRBJ1-1,15,TRBD1,-,TRBV6-5,TGTGCCAGCAGGTTAGAGGGACAGGTGAACACTGAAGCTTTCTTT,CASRLEGQVNTEAFF
TRBJ1-6,14,-,-,TRBV6-4,TGTGCCAGCAGCGCCAGCCCAGGCAATTCACCCCTCCACTTT,CASSASPGNSPLHF
TRBJ1-1,15,TRBD1,-,TRBV5-1,TGCGCCAGCAGCTTGGGACAGGGGATGGACACTGAAGCTTTCTTT,CASSLGQGMDTEAFF
TRBJ1-2,14,TRBD1,-,TRBV7-9,TGTGCCAGCAGCCCTTTACAGGGGGCGTCCGGCTACACCTTC,CASSPLQGASGYTF
TRBJ1-6,18,-,-,TRBV4-1,TGCGCCAGCAGCCAGGATGGCGGCAGCCTCTCCTATAATTCACCCCTCCACTTT,CASSQDGGSLSYNSPLHF
TRBJ2-1,13,-,-,TRBV10-3,TGTGCCATCAGTAGGACAAACTACAATGAGCAGTTCTTC,CAISRTNYNEQFF
TRBJ1-1,15,-,-,TRBV29-1,TGCAGCGTTGCATCGGGCAGCCTAAGGGGCACTGAAGCTTTCTTT,CSVASGSLRGTEAFF
TRBJ1-2,15,TRBD1,-,TRBV28,TGTGCCAGCCTCGAAGAGGAGGGGGCAGGTTATGGCTACACCTTC,CASLEEEGAGYGYTF
TRBJ2-2,18,-,-,TRBV10-3,TGTGCCATCAGTGAGTCGACCAGGCACGGGACACCTACCGGGGAGCTGTTTTTT,CAISESTRHGTPTGELFF
TRBJ1-4,14,TRBD1,once,TRBV7-2,TGTGCCAGCAGCTTGGACAGGGGGCGGGAAAAACTGTTTTTT,CASSLDRGREKLFF
TRBJ2-5,13,-,-,TRBV10-3,TGTGCCATCGCAGGGGTCGGAGAAGAGACCCAGTACTTC,CAIAGVGEETQYF
TRBJ2-5,14,TRBD2,-,TRBV7-9,TGTGCCAGCAGCTTAATAGCGGGACAAGAGACCCAGTACTTC,CASSLIAGQETQYF
TRBJ2-1,12,-,-,TRBV27,TGTGCCAGCAGTTTACCCTCCCCTGAGCAGTTCTTC,CASSLPSPEQFF
TRBJ2-3,17,TRBD1,-,TRBV9,TGTGCCAGCAGCGCTGGGACAGGGATATCTAGCACAGATACGCAGTATTTT,CASSAGTGISSTDTQYF
TRBJ2-1,19,TRBD2,-,TRBV5-1,TGCGCCAGCAGACTTAGCGGGGGGGGCACCCCGAGCTCCTACAATGAGCAGTTCTTC,CASRLSGGGTPSSYNEQFF
TRBJ1-2,14,-,once,TRBV5-1,TGCGCCAGCACCGTTTCTACGACAAGCTATGGCTACACCTTC,CASTVSTTSYGYTF
TRBJ1-3,17,-,-,TRBV7-2,TGTGCCAGCAGCTTATGGGTACAGGCGCTCTCTGGAAACACCATATATTTT,CASSLWVQALSGNTIYF
TRBJ1-2,13,-,-,TRBV6-5,TGTGCCAGCAGCGTTCGGGGGGACTATGGCTACACCTTC,CASSVRGDYGYTF
TRBJ2-3,15,TRBD1,-,TRBV5-4,TGTGCCAGCAGCCGGACAGGGTGGGTGGCAGATACGCAGTATTTT,CASSRTGWVADTQYF
TRBJ2-1,14,-,-,TRBV3-1/TRBV3-2,TGTGCCAGCAGCCACCGGCTAGCCGACAATGAGCAGTTCTTC,CASSHRLADNEQFF
TRBJ2-5,14,TRBD2,-,TRBV5-1,TGCGCCAGCAGCGTGTGGGGGGGTCAAGAGACCCAGTACTTC,CASSVWGGQETQYF
TRBJ1-3,16,-,-,TRBV28,TGTGCCAGCAGTTTCTCCGACAGGCTGGGTGGAAACACCATATATTTT,CASSFSDRLGGNTIYF
TRBJ2-3,18,TRBD2,-,TRBV4-1,TGCGCCAGCAGCCTTCTTTACGGGACTAGCGGTTCCACAGATACGCAGTATTTT,CASSLLYGTSGSTDTQYF
TRBJ2-1,16,TRBD1,-,TRBV7-6,TGTGCCAGCAGCCCCCAGGGACAGGGGTTATCCAATGAGCAGTTCTTC,CASSPQGQGLSNEQFF
TRBJ2-5,15,TRBD2,-,TRBV27,TGTGCCAGCAGGAGACTAGCGGGAAATGGGGAGACCCAGTACTTC,CASRRLAGNGETQYF
TRBJ1-3,17,TRBD1,-,TRBV5-1,TGCGCCAGCAGCTTGGTCGGGCAGGGGGTCTCTGGAAACACCATATATTTT,CASSLVGQGVSGNTIYF
TRBJ2-3,16,TRBD2,-,TRBV5-4,TGTGCCAGCAGCTTGGGATGGGGGGGAGGCACAGATACGCAGTATTTT,CASSLGWGGGTDTQYF
TRBJ2-1,15,TRBD2,-,TRBV27,TGTGCCAGCAGCGGACTAGCGGGAGCATACAATGAGCAGTTCTTC,CASSGLAGAYNEQFF
TRBJ2-1,15,TRBD1,-,TRBV5-1,TGCGCCAGCAGCTCCGGACAGGGGGCTGACCCTGAGCAGTTCTTC,CASSSGQGADPEQFF
TRBJ2-5,15,TRBD1,-,TRBV28,TGTGCCAGCAGTCCCATTCACAGGGGCGGAGAGACCCAGTACTTC,CASSPIHRGGETQYF
TRBJ1-3,13,-,-,TRBV7-9,TGTGCCAGCAGCAAAGCCTATGGAAACACCATATATTTT,CASSKAYGNTIYF
TRBJ1-6,15,-,-,TRBV18,TGTGCCAGCTCAACAGCCCGGGGGTATAATTCACCCCTCCACTTT,CASSTARGYNSPLHF
TRBJ2-1,14,-,-,TRBV5-4,TGTGCCAGCAGCCTTAGCGGCTCCTACAATGAGCAGTTCTTC,CASSLSGSYNEQFF
TRBJ2-5,14,-,-,TRBV3-1/TRBV3-2,TGTGCCAGCAGCCAAGACCTTAGCAAAGAGACCCAGTACTTC,CASSQDLSKETQYF
TRBJ1-2,13,-,-,TRBV27,TGTGCCAGCAGTACCTATCCTAACTATGGCTACACCTTC,CASSTYPNYGYTF
TRBJ1-5,15,TRBD1,-,TRBV9,TGTGCCAGCAGCGGCGGACAGGGTTCCAATCAGCCCCAGCATTTT,CASSGGQGSNQPQHF
TRBJ1-2,13,-,-,TRBV7-9,TGTGCCAGCAGCTTATCCGAGGGACTTGGCTACACCTTC,CASSLSEGLGYTF
TRBJ2-3,14,TRBD1,-,TRBV27,TGTGCCAGCAGACGGACAGGGCGCATGAATACGCAGTATTTT,CASRRTGRMNTQYF
TRBJ2-7,13,-,-,TRBV5-5,TGTGCCAGCAGCTTGGCCCAGGGCTACGAGCAGTACTTC,CASSLAQGYEQYF
TRBJ1-4,12,-,-,TRBV5-4,TGTGCCAGCAGCCCCAGAGGGGGGGCACTGTTTTTT,CASSPRGGALFF
TRBJ2-3,18,TRBD2,-,TRBV24-1,TGTGCCACCAGTGACACCGGGACTAGCGGGAGGGGCACAGATACGCAGTATTTT,CATSDTGTSGRGTDTQYF
TRBJ1-4,14,-,once,TRBV19,TGTGCCAGTAGTATGCCCGAAACTCCGGAAAAACTGTTTTTT,CASSMPETPEKLFF
TRBJ1-4,14,-,-,TRBV7-6,TGTGCCAGCAGCCGGGGACTGAGAAATGAAAAACTGTTTTTT,CASSRGLRNEKLFF
TRBJ2-7,14,-,few,TRBV11-2,TGTGCCAGCAGCCCAAACGGACGGACTAACGAGCAGTACTTC,CASSPNGRTNEQYF
TRBJ2-7,14,TRBD1,-,TRBV28,TGTGCCTCCACCGGGACAGGCTCCGCCTACGAGCAGTACTTC,CASTGTGSAYEQYF
TRBJ1-4,16,-,-,TRBV11-2,TGTGCCAGCAGCCTAAGGAGGGGTTTCGATTGGGGAAAACTGTTTTTT,CASSLRRGFDWGKLFF
TRBJ2-7,14,-,-,TRBV27,TGTGCCAGCAGCCCCCTCCAGGGGTTTATCGAGCAGTACTTC,CASSPLQGFIEQYF
TRBJ2-5,16,TRBD2,-,TRBV5-4,TGTGCCAGCAGCCCTGGGGGGGGTACCCTAGGGGAGACCCAGTACTTC,CASSPGGGTLGETQYF
TRBJ1-2,12,-,-,TRBV19,TGTGCCAGTAGTACAGGGGCCGGTGGCTACACCTTC,CASSTGAGGYTF
TRBJ2-6,20,-,-,TRBV19,TGTGCCAGTAGTCGGCGCTGGGACACGCGTATACTCTCTGGGGCCAACGTCCTGACTTTC,CASSRRWDTRILSGANVLTF